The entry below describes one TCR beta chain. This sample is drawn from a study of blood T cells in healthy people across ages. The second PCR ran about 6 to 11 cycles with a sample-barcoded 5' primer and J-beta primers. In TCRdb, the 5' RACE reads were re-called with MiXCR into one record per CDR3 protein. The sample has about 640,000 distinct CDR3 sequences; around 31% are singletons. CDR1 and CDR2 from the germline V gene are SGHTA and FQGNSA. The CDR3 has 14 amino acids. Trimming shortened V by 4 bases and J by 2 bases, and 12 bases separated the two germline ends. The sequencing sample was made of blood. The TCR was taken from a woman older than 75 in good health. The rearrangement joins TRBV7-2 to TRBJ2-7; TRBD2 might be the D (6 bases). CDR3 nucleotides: TGTGCCAGCAGCTATCTCGGGAGTACCTACGAGCAGTACTTC. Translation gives CASSYLGSTYEQYF.